This entry features one T cell receptor (beta chain) sequence. The sample originates from a study of immune characterization of retroperitoneal liposarcoma. TCRdb processed the PCR reads anew with MiXCR; each CDR3 protein has one entry. Of approximately 10,000 distinct CDR3 sequences in the sample, 25% to 35% are singletons; the top ten hold 8.5%. This CDR3 comprises 17 residues. Germline CDR1 reads SGHVT; CDR2 reads SQSDAQ. Sequenced input: tumor tissue. The chain couples TRBV7-4 to TRBJ2-5, with D possibly matching TRBD2 (6 bases). The DNA end favors TRBJ2-1, so the J call may be wrong. This sequence was found in a female donor with retroperitoneal liposarcoma. CDR3 loop: CASRRPAGLRSSYEQFF. Written as DNA, the CDR3 is TGTGCCAGCAGAAGACCCGCGGGGCTTCGATCCTCCTACGAGCAGTTCTTC.